This TCR beta chain stems from a study of siplizumab effects on memory and regulatory T cells. Trimming stripped 2 bases from V and 4 bases from J, with 11 bases between. This CDR3 has 13 residues. CDR1 and CDR2 from the germline V gene are GTSNPN and SVGIG (reference sequence). The method was immunoSEQ multiplex PCR; TCRdb's version includes in-frame clones alone and lacks a portion of them. The sample includes some 120,000 clones, roughly 94% seen only once; the top ten take roughly 1.5%. The sample taken for sequencing was non-Treg CD4+ T cells sorted from blood. The chain employs TRBV30 and TRBJ1-2; D is ambiguous. The source is a human donor in good health. The CDR3 nucleotides read TGTGCCTGGAGTCCGATATCCTCCTATGGCTACACCTTC. Translation: CAWSPISSYGYTF.